What follows are 6 T cell receptor beta chains derived from one specimen sequenced in a study of blood T cells in healthy people across ages. It was with a sample-barcoded 5' primer and a J-beta primer mix that a second PCR of roughly 7 to 12 cycles was run. Each CDR3 protein gets one entry after TCRdb re-called the 5' RACE reads with MiXCR. The table includes approximately 780,000 distinct CDR3 sequences, roughly 25% detected once. This same sample was also part of a study on T cells of mothers and their children.

The source material was blood. These receptors came from a boy younger than 18 in good health.

This clonotype occurred a few times. J is TRBJ2-7 and V is TRBV6-5, with 7 bases fitting TRBD2. The CDR3 runs to 16 residues. Trimming removed 2 bases from V and 1 base from J; junction bases left unmatched: 8. Per the germline V gene, CDR1 is MNHEY and CDR2 is SVGAGI. The CDR3 region has the DNA TGTGCCAGCAGTTACCGGGGCGGGGGTTGGTCCTACGAGCAGTACTTC. Translation: CASSYRGGGWSYEQYF.

This clonotype was found many times. The genes are TRBV6-6 and TRBJ2-5; possible D gene TRBD1, 6 bases. The CDR3 consists of 14 residues. CDR1 and CDR2 from the germline V gene are MNHNY and SVGAGI (reference sequence). V was cut by 3 bases and J by 4 bases, with 12 bases left in between. This chain's CDR3 is CASSYRLGGETQYF. For the CDR3, the DNA is TGTGCCAGCAGTTATCGGCTAGGGGGAGAGACCCAGTACTTC.

V usage is TRBV27 and J usage is TRBJ2-5; 10 nucleotides agree with TRBD1. V was pared by 6 bases and J by 4 bases, with 8 bases of the junction left unmatched. CDR3 length: 15 amino acids. Germline lookup yields CDR1 MNHEY and CDR2 SMNVEV (reference sequence). As DNA, the CDR3 is TGTGCCAGCAGCCGGACAGGGGGGTTTTCAGAGACCCAGTACTTC. It translates to CASSRTGGFSETQYF.

The gene calls are TRBV7-9 and TRBJ2-2; 7 bases align to TRBD1. The length of the CDR3 is 14 residues. Germline assignment: CDR1 SEHNR and CDR2 FQNEAQ (reference sequence). The V segment lost 1 base and the J segment 6 bases; nucleotides outside the gene matches: 2. CDR3 coding DNA: TGTGCCAGCAGCTTAGAAGACAGGGCCGGGGAGCTGTTTTTT. The encoded protein is CASSLEDRAGELFF.

At least ten counts were recorded for this clonotype. The rearrangement joins TRBV4-1 to TRBJ2-5; maybe TRBD2 (5 bases). The germline V gene has CDR1 MGHRA and CDR2 YSYEKL. V gave up 1 base and J gave up 2 bases, with 11 bases separating them. The CDR3 spans 15 residues. CDR3 sequence (DNA): TGCGCCAGCAGCCAAGTTGCCGGGATACAAGAGACCCAGTACTTC. Its translation is CASSQVAGIQETQYF.

V is TRBV16 and J is TRBJ1-2; tentatively, D is TRBD1 (6 bases). V lost 7 bases and J lost 6, with 18 bases in between. CDR3 size: 14 residues. Germline V gene data show CDR1 as KGHSY and CDR2 as FQNENV. The DNA for the CDR3 is TGTGCCAGCAACCACCCGGGGGCGAGAGATGGCTACACCTTC. It is translated as CASNHPGARDGYTF.